A selection of T cell receptor beta chains follows, all from one sample in a study of response to subunit inactivated influenza vaccine. Via MiXCR, TCRdb re-called the RT-PCR reads, giving one row per CDR3 protein. The sample yields about 540,000 distinct CDR3 sequences, roughly 25% seen once. Another study also made use of these data, one on T cells expressing NK-cell markers.

Sequencing used CD4+ T cells sorted from PBMCs, obtained 12 days after vaccination. These receptors were obtained from a middle-aged man who received an inactivated influenza vaccine. Each CDR3 is given with its conserved first and last residue. D genes are given only for firm matches. Clone size, where shown, is once, few, many, or a class for clones that have expanded.

v_call: TRBV5-1
clone_size: NA
d_call: NA
j_call: TRBJ2-7
cdr3_aa: CASSSSFYEQYF
cdr3_nt: TGCGCCAGCAGCTCCTCGTTCTACGAGCAGTACTTC

v_call: TRBV12-3/TRBV12-4
clone_size: NA
d_call: TRBD1
j_call: TRBJ1-1
cdr3_aa: CAVTGTGVGAFF
cdr3_nt: TGTGCCGTCACCGGGACAGGTGTTGGGGCTTTCTTT

v_call: TRBV20-1
clone_size: NA
d_call: TRBD2
j_call: TRBJ2-2
cdr3_aa: CSARGPSGANTGELFF
cdr3_nt: TGCAGTGCTAGAGGCCCTAGCGGGGCGAACACCGGGGAGCTGTTTTTT

v_call: TRBV6-1
clone_size: many
d_call: NA
j_call: TRBJ2-1
cdr3_aa: CASSRGQGTNEQFF
cdr3_nt: TGTGCCAGCAGCCGGGGGCAGGGTACGAATGAGCAGTTCTTC

v_call: TRBV7-3
clone_size: few
d_call: TRBD2
j_call: TRBJ2-3
cdr3_aa: CASSVGLAGLTDTQYF
cdr3_nt: TGTGCCAGCAGCGTGGGACTAGCGGGCCTCACAGATACGCAGTATTTT

v_call: TRBV6-5
clone_size: few
d_call: NA
j_call: TRBJ2-4
cdr3_aa: CASTQGGFQYF
cdr3_nt: TGTGCCAGCACCCAGGGGGGCTTTCAGTACTTC

v_call: TRBV4-2
clone_size: few
d_call: NA
j_call: TRBJ1-4
cdr3_aa: CASSQAVARAEKLFF
cdr3_nt: TGTGCCAGCAGCCAAGCGGTGGCCCGGGCTGAAAAACTGTTTTTT

v_call: TRBV5-1
clone_size: NA
d_call: NA
j_call: TRBJ2-7
cdr3_aa: CASSLGQGHGEQYF
cdr3_nt: TGCGCCAGCAGCTTGGGGCAGGGCCACGGGGAGCAGTACTTC

v_call: TRBV5-1
clone_size: many
d_call: TRBD2
j_call: TRBJ2-3
cdr3_aa: CASSSGTSGGADTQYF
cdr3_nt: TGCGCCAGCAGCTCCGGGACTAGCGGGGGGGCAGATACGCAGTATTTT

v_call: TRBV29-1
clone_size: few
d_call: NA
j_call: TRBJ1-1
cdr3_aa: CSVVSSNTEAFF
cdr3_nt: TGCAGCGTTGTTTCATCGAACACTGAAGCTTTCTTT

v_call: TRBV3-1
clone_size: NA
d_call: TRBD2
j_call: TRBJ2-3
cdr3_aa: CASSQGRRGGLDTQYF
cdr3_nt: TGTGCCAGCAGCCAAGGGCGGCGGGGGGGCTTAGATACGCAGTATTTT

v_call: TRBV4-3
clone_size: NA
d_call: NA
j_call: TRBJ2-1
cdr3_aa: CASSQDKTHYNEQFF
cdr3_nt: TGCGCCAGCAGCCAAGATAAGACACACTACAATGAGCAGTTCTTC

v_call: TRBV4-1
clone_size: NA
d_call: NA
j_call: TRBJ2-2
cdr3_aa: CASSQSGYANTGELFF
cdr3_nt: TGCGCCAGCAGCCAAAGTGGGTACGCGAACACCGGGGAGCTGTTTTTT

v_call: TRBV15
clone_size: NA
d_call: NA
j_call: TRBJ2-7
cdr3_aa: CATKPGGEAGHYEQYF
cdr3_nt: TGTGCCACCAAGCCCGGTGGGGAGGCCGGGCACTACGAGCAGTACTTC

v_call: TRBV6-6
clone_size: few
d_call: NA
j_call: TRBJ1-5
cdr3_aa: CASSSKTVGPQHF
cdr3_nt: TGTGCCAGCAGTTCCAAGACTGTCGGGCCCCAGCATTTT

v_call: TRBV7-2
clone_size: few
d_call: NA
j_call: TRBJ2-6
cdr3_aa: CASSPTVFSGANVLTF
cdr3_nt: TGTGCCAGCAGCCCAACAGTGTTCTCTGGGGCCAACGTCCTGACTTTC

v_call: TRBV6-4
clone_size: NA
d_call: TRBD1
j_call: TRBJ1-5
cdr3_aa: CASRPGTVSNQPQHF
cdr3_nt: TGTGCCAGCAGGCCCGGGACAGTAAGCAATCAGCCCCAGCATTTT

v_call: TRBV20-1
clone_size: few
d_call: TRBD1
j_call: TRBJ1-2
cdr3_aa: CSARSSRGIDYGYTF
cdr3_nt: TGCAGTGCTAGGAGTTCCAGGGGGATCGACTATGGCTACACCTTC

v_call: TRBV7-9
clone_size: NA
d_call: NA
j_call: TRBJ2-3
cdr3_aa: CASSLATASTDTQYF
cdr3_nt: TGTGCCAGCAGCTTAGCGACAGCTAGCACAGATACGCAGTATTTT

v_call: TRBV5-5
clone_size: few
d_call: NA
j_call: TRBJ2-7
cdr3_aa: CASSFPGSYEQYF
cdr3_nt: TGTGCCAGCAGCTTTCCTGGCTCCTACGAGCAGTACTTC

v_call: TRBV20-1
clone_size: NA
d_call: TRBD2
j_call: TRBJ2-1
cdr3_aa: CSASLAGGPGNEQFF
cdr3_nt: TGCAGTGCTAGTTTAGCGGGAGGGCCCGGCAATGAGCAGTTCTTC

v_call: TRBV30
clone_size: NA
d_call: NA
j_call: TRBJ2-7
cdr3_aa: CAWSVNGGNYEQYF
cdr3_nt: TGTGCCTGGAGTGTAAATGGGGGGAACTACGAGCAGTACTTC

v_call: TRBV10-3
clone_size: many
d_call: NA
j_call: TRBJ2-7
cdr3_aa: CAISEGTPTRPYEQYF
cdr3_nt: TGTGCCATCAGTGAGGGGACACCCACCAGGCCCTACGAGCAGTACTTC

v_call: TRBV10-3
clone_size: few
d_call: TRBD2
j_call: TRBJ2-1
cdr3_aa: CASTSGGLEQFF
cdr3_nt: TGTGCCAGTACTAGCGGGGGCCTTGAGCAGTTCTTC

v_call: TRBV5-1
clone_size: NA
d_call: NA
j_call: TRBJ2-7
cdr3_aa: CASSFGTARNEQYF
cdr3_nt: TGCGCCAGCAGCTTCGGGACGGCGCGTAACGAGCAGTACTTC

v_call: TRBV24-1
clone_size: few
d_call: NA
j_call: TRBJ1-4
cdr3_aa: CATSASGADEKLFF
cdr3_nt: TGTGCCACCAGTGCTTCAGGGGCGGATGAAAAACTGTTTTTT

v_call: TRBV15
clone_size: NA
d_call: NA
j_call: TRBJ1-2
cdr3_aa: CATSRDSTDNYGYTF
cdr3_nt: TGTGCCACCAGCAGAGACTCGACAGATAACTATGGCTACACCTTC